A selection of T cell receptor beta chains follows, all from one sample in a study of cytomegalovirus exposure and HLA in healthy donors. Method: immunoSEQ multiplex PCR; TCRdb's copy keeps in-frame clones and lacks some. This table has about 100,000 clones, more than 75% appearing once. Sequencing was carried out using PBMCs. The source of these receptors is a woman aged 55-70 years in good health and CMV-seronegative. Each CDR3 is given with its conserved first and last residue. D genes are given only for firm matches. Where a row states a size, it is once, few, many or the class of an expanded clone; other rows omit it.

- - TRBJ2-5 TRBV5-4 CASSQQQGSYETQYF TGTGCCAGCAGCCAACAACAGGGATCATATGAGACCCAGTACTTC
- - TRBJ1-1 TRBV19 CASSIGQTEAFF TGTGCCAGTAGTATTGGACAGACTGAAGCTTTCTTT
- - TRBJ1-4 TRBV4-1 CASRIGDGEKLFF TGCGCCAGCCGCATCGGAGATGGTGAAAAACTGTTTTTT
TRBD1 - TRBJ1-5 TRBV15 CATSKEQGFQPQHF TGTGCCACCAGCAAAGAACAGGGGTTTCAGCCCCAGCATTTT
TRBD1 - TRBJ1-5 TRBV27 CASSHRGYQPQHF TGTGCCAGCAGCCACAGGGGATACCAGCCCCAGCATTTT
- - TRBJ1-1 TRBV4-3 CASSQEARVAEAFF TGCGCCAGCAGCCAAGAAGCCCGAGTCGCTGAAGCTTTCTTT
TRBD1 - TRBJ1-3 TRBV5-1 CASSLGQGAFSGNTIYF TGCGCCAGCAGCTTGGGACAGGGGGCCTTCTCTGGAAACACCATATATTTT
- - TRBJ1-6 TRBV7-2 CASSPPGDNSPLHF TGTGCCAGCAGCCCCCCAGGGGATAATTCACCCCTCCACTTT
- - TRBJ1-6 TRBV7-9 CASSPPGGSPLHF TGTGCCAGCAGCCCACCCGGGGGTTCACCCCTCCACTTT
- - TRBJ2-3 TRBV11-2 CASSFRSSVSTDTQYF TGTGCCAGCAGCTTCCGTTCTAGCGTGAGCACAGATACGCAGTATTTT
TRBD1 - TRBJ2-1 TRBV7-9 CASSPRDRASSYNEQFF TGTGCCAGCAGCCCCCGTGACAGGGCGAGCTCCTACAATGAGCAGTTCTTC
TRBD1 - TRBJ2-7 TRBV30 CAWSPPDRVYEQYF TGTGCCTGGAGCCCGCCGGACAGGGTATACGAGCAGTACTTC
TRBD1 - TRBJ2-5 TRBV5-1 CASSLGARDSKETQYF TGCGCCAGCAGCTTGGGGGCCAGGGACAGCAAAGAGACCCAGTACTTC
- - TRBJ2-6 TRBV19 CATAGMAGANVLTF TGTGCCACGGCCGGGATGGCTGGGGCCAACGTCCTGACTTTC
- - TRBJ2-7 TRBV19 CASSIAYEQYF TGTGCCAGTAGTATAGCGTACGAGCAGTACTTC
TRBD2 - TRBJ2-3 TRBV4-1 CASSLRLAGGSTDTQYF TGCGCCAGCAGCCTACGACTAGCGGGAGGTAGCACAGATACGCAGTATTTT
- - TRBJ1-2 TRBV29-1 CSVDRSAGVSNYGYTF TGCAGCGTTGATAGGTCGGCAGGGGTTTCTAACTATGGCTACACCTTC
TRBD2 - TRBJ2-7 TRBV7-2 CASSLGGSTYEQYF TGTGCCAGCAGCTTAGGCGGGAGCACCTACGAGCAGTACTTC
- few TRBJ1-1 TRBV10-3 CAISAVPNTEAFF TGTGCCATCAGTGCGGTCCCGAACACTGAAGCTTTCTTT
- - TRBJ2-3 TRBV7-2 CASSLVATGSNTDTQYF TGTGCCAGCAGCTTAGTAGCCACCGGTTCCAACACAGATACGCAGTATTTT
- - TRBJ1-3 TRBV5-6 CASSLNRAGNTIYF TGTGCCAGCAGCTTGAACAGGGCTGGAAACACCATATATTTT
TRBD2 - TRBJ2-3 TRBV29-1 CSAGTSGEADTQYF TGCAGCGCCGGGACTAGCGGGGAGGCAGATACGCAGTATTTT
- - TRBJ1-2 TRBV7-9 CASSSGTSDYGYTF TGTGCCAGCAGCTCCGGGACATCCGACTATGGCTACACCTTC
TRBD1 - TRBJ1-2 TRBV19 CASSIGDRGHDGYTF TGTGCCAGTAGTATCGGGGACAGGGGGCATGATGGCTACACCTTC
- few TRBJ1-1 TRBV10-3 CATTDGLEAFF TGTGCCACTACGGACGGACTAGAAGCTTTCTTT
- once TRBJ2-4 TRBV10-1 CASSEGFGAKNIQYF TGCGCCAGCAGTGAAGGATTCGGGGCCAAAAACATTCAGTACTTC
- - TRBJ2-7 TRBV7-2 CASSSRLTGSYEQYF TGTGCCAGCAGCTCCCGATTGACAGGCTCCTACGAGCAGTACTTC
TRBD2 - TRBJ2-4 TRBV28 CASTRTGGFQYF TGTGCCAGCACCCGGACGGGGGGGTTTCAGTACTTC
- - TRBJ1-5 TRBV7-8 CASSPGSNQPQHF TGTGCCAGCAGCCCGGGGTCGAATCAGCCCCAGCATTTT
- - TRBJ2-5 TRBV19 CASSTQFKETQYF TGTGCCAGTAGTACGCAGTTCAAAGAGACCCAGTACTTC
TRBD1 - TRBJ1-1 TRBV7-2 CASSLRAKGAGNTEAFF TGTGCCAGCAGCTTAAGGGCAAAGGGGGCTGGGAACACTGAAGCTTTCTTT
- - TRBJ1-2 TRBV18 CASSPPGSDNYGYTF TGTGCCAGCTCACCACCAGGGAGCGATAACTATGGCTACACCTTC
- - TRBJ1-6 TRBV6-5 CASSYSKTGRNLPLHF TGTGCCAGCAGTTACTCGAAAACAGGGAGAAATTTACCCCTCCACTTT
- - TRBJ1-1 TRBV27 CASASGANTEAFF TGTGCCAGTGCCTCGGGTGCGAACACTGAAGCTTTCTTT
- - TRBJ1-2 TRBV29-1 CSVEGTGSEGNNYGYTF TGCAGCGTTGAAGGTACAGGGTCCGAAGGGAATAACTATGGCTACACCTTC
- - TRBJ1-1 TRBV11-2 CASSLSTANTEAFF TGTGCCAGCAGCTTATCGACAGCGAACACTGAAGCTTTCTTT
TRBD1 - TRBJ1-1 TRBV19 CASRTGQTEAFF TGTGCCAGTAGGACAGGGCAGACTGAAGCTTTCTTT
- few TRBJ2-7 TRBV2 CASRPTGSEQYF TGTGCCAGCAGACCCACAGGGAGCGAGCAGTACTTC
- - TRBJ1-3 TRBV5-1 CASSLGDGNTIYF TGCGCCAGCAGCTTGGGCGATGGAAACACCATATATTTT
- once TRBJ2-7 TRBV4-3 CASSHESIGYEQYF TGCGCCAGCAGCCATGAGTCCATCGGCTACGAGCAGTACTTC
TRBD1 - TRBJ1-2 TRBV29-1 CSVDGQGGYTF TGCAGCGTCGATGGACAGGGAGGCTACACCTTC
TRBD1 few TRBJ2-2 TRBV5-1 CASSLPRRGQGATNTGELFF TGCGCCAGCAGCTTACCCCGACGGGGACAGGGGGCAACGAACACCGGGGAGCTGTTTTTT
TRBD1 - TRBJ1-2 TRBV4-1 CASSQPLDRSDGYTF TGCGCCAGCAGCCAACCCTTGGACAGGAGCGATGGCTACACCTTC
- - TRBJ2-7 TRBV19 CASAGTYEQYF TGTGCCAGTGCAGGGACCTACGAGCAGTACTTC
TRBD1 - TRBJ1-2 TRBV19 CASRPGQGDGYTF TGTGCCAGTAGGCCAGGACAGGGGGATGGCTACACCTTC
- - TRBJ2-5 TRBV10-3 CAISESWQDSTRAQYF TGTGCCATCAGTGAGTCGTGGCAGGACTCAACTCGGGCCCAGTACTTC
TRBD1 - TRBJ2-6 TRBV5-1 CASSLYLGQTSGANVLTF TGCGCCAGCAGCTTGTATCTGGGACAGACTTCTGGGGCCAACGTCCTGACTTTC
- - TRBJ1-2 TRBV5-1 CASSLLQNYGYTF TGCGCCAGCAGCTTGTTACAGAACTATGGCTACACCTTC